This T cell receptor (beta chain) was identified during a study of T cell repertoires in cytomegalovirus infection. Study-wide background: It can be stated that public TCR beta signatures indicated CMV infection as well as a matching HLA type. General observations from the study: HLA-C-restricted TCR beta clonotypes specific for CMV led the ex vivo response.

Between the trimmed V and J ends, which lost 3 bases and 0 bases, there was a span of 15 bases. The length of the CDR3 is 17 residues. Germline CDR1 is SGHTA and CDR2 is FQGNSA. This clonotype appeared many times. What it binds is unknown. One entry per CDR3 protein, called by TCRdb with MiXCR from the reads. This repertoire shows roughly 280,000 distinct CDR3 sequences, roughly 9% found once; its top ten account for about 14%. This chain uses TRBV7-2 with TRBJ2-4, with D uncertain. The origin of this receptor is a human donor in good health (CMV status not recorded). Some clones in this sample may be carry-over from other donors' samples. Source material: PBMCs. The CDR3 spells CASSFFGETLAKNIQYF. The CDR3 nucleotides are TGTGCCAGCAGCTTTTTTGGAGAGACCTTAGCCAAAAACATTCAGTACTTC.